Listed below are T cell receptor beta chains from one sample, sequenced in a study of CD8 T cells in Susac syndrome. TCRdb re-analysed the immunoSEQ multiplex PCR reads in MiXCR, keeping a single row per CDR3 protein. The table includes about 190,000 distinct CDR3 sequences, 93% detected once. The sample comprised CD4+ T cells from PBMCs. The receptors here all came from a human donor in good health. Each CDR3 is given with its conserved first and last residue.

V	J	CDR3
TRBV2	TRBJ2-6	CASSVGPGANVLTF
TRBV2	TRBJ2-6	CASQKSGANVLTF
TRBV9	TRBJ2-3	CASRRENTDTQYF
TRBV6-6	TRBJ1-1	CALSVTAGMAEAFF
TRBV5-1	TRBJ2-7	CASSILGQGVSYEQYF
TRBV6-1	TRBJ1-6	CASLQVGYNSPLHF
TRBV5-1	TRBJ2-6	CASSRWVDEGANVLTF
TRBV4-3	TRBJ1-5	CASSQDLGGGNQPQHF
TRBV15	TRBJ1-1	CATSRGTGGIGNTEAFF
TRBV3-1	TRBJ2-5	CASSRGRIQETQYF
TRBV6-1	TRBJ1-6	CASSFSDSSYNSPLHF
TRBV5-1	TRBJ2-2	CASSRALGNTGELFF
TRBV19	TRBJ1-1	CASSLTGGLTEAFF
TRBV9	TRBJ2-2	CASSGFRPTGELFF
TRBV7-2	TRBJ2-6	CAGSLWSGANVLTF
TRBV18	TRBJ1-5	CASSSDSYSNQPQHF
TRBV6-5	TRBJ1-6	CASSYASGGSSPLHF
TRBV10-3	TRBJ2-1	CAISGDRRSYNEQFF
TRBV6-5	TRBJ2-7	CASSWGDLGPFHF
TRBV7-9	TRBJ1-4	CASSLRGVINVEKLFF
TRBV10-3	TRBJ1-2	CAISEPGIGQGAFRRARNYGYTF
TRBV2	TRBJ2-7	CASSFESSYEQYF
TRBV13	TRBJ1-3	CASSHWDSGNTIYF
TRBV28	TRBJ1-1	CASRINWVQGNTEAFF
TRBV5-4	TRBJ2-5	CASSPARTSGAGWETQYF
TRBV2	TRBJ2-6	CASTGTGGGANVLTF
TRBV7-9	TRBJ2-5	CASSFRTEQETQYF
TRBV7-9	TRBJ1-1	CASSLSGTGGIWTEAFF
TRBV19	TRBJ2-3	CASRTTSGGTDTQYF
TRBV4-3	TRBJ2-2	CASSQGWGNTGELFF
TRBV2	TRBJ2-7	CASNTAEQYF
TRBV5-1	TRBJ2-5	CASSLEGNQETQYF
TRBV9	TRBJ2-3	CASSVVGGGAADTQYF
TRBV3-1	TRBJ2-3	CASSLLGGSDTQYF
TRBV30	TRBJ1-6	CAWSVEGGNSPLHF
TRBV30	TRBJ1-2	CAWSALEFYTF
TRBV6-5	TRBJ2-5	CASSERGLLETQYF
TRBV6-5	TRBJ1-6	CASRSGSTSPLHF
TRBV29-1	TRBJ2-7	CSVHGTSGGNLYEQYF
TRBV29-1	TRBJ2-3	CSVDKLDTQYF
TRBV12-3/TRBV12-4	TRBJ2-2	CASSRRGGGANGIGTGELFF
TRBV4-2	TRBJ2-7	CASSQDASGSTYEQYF